This entry lists 29 T cell receptor beta chains sequenced from one sample in a study of blood T cell repertoires in COVID-19. Assay: immunoSEQ multiplex PCR; the TCRdb copy retains only in-frame clones and omits some. The sample carries around 300,000 clones, under 90% recorded once. The sample taken for sequencing was peripheral blood. The receptors come from a woman in her 40s who had recovered from COVID-19.

The V and J genes are TRBV27 and TRBJ2-1; 9 bases are a match to TRBD1. This CDR3 has 19 residues. V trimming: 5 bases; J trimming: 2 bases; junction bases outside the gene matches: 16. Germline CDR1 is MNHEY and CDR2 is SMNVEV (reference sequence). CDR3 in DNA: TGTGCCAGCAGTGTTGGACAGGGGTTTTCGCTAGCGGCCTACAATGAGCAGTTCTTC. This codes for CASSVGQGFSLAAYNEQFF.

V and J are TRBV28 and TRBJ1-6, with a weak D call TRBD1 (5 bases). Trimming cost V 4 bases and J 9 bases, with 19 bases left between them. The CDR3 contains 16 residues. Germline CDR1 MDHEN, CDR2 SYDVKM. CDR3 sequence reads: CASSSLQSGQFSPLHF. The DNA for the CDR3 is TGTGCCAGCAGTTCACTCCAGTCAGGGCAGTTTTCACCCCTCCACTTT.

V gene TRBV11-2 combines with J gene TRBJ1-1; 7 bases are a match to TRBD1. Unmatched junction bases numbered 10, after V lost 5 bases and J lost 4 bases. Germline CDR1 SGHAT, CDR2 FQNNGV. This CDR3 spans 15 amino acids. The CDR3 spells CASSLMGQLFTEAFF. CDR3 in DNA: TGTGCCAGCAGCCTGATGGGACAGCTCTTCACTGAAGCTTTCTTT.

This clone was seen more than once but under ten times. This chain uses TRBV18 with TRBJ2-2, with a weak D call TRBD2 (6 bases). Trimming took 3 bases from V and 1 from J, leaving 12 bases between them. Germline V lookup: CDR1 KGHSH, CDR2 LQKENI. The CDR3 consists of 16 residues. The CDR3 loop reads CASSPTGTENTGELFF. CDR3 bases: TGTGCCAGCTCACCTACCGGGACTGAGAACACCGGGGAGCTGTTTTTT.

The V call is TRBV27, the J call TRBJ2-7; D remains unclear. Per the germline V gene, CDR1 is MNHEY and CDR2 is SMNVEV (reference sequence). V lost 5 bases and J 0 bases, leaving 8 bases between the germline ends. The CDR3 is 13 amino acids. The CDR3, as DNA: TGTGCCAGCAGTCTCGCGGACTCCTACGAGCAGTACTTC. The encoded protein is CASSLADSYEQYF.

This chain joins TRBV29-1 and TRBJ2-1, with D possibly TRBD1 on 8 matching bases. The CDR3 is made up of 14 amino acids. Per germline, CDR1 SQVTM and CDR2 ANQGSEA. The V end lost 5 bases, the J end lost 6 bases, and 17 bases lay between the germline ends. CDR3 nucleotides: TGCAGCGTTCAAACAGGGGGGGTAGGCAATGAGCAGTTCTTC. Protein product: CSVQTGGVGNEQFF.

The table lists this clone with a few counts. This rearrangement joins TRBV2 to TRBJ2-1, with TRBD1 matching 7 bases. Trimming at V came to 6 bases and at J to 3 bases, leaving 5 bases not matched to a gene. The germline V gene has CDR1 SNHLY and CDR2 FYNNEI. The CDR3 runs 14 residues. The CDR3 here is CASRWDSFYNEQFF. The CDR3 DNA follows: TGTGCCAGCAGATGGGACAGTTTCTACAATGAGCAGTTCTTC. The full variable domain, in which reference TRBV2 and TRBJ2-1 provide the parts outside the CDR3, is EPEVTQTPSHQVTQMGQEVILRCVPISNHLYFYWYRQILGQKVEFLVSFYNNEISEKSEIFDDQFSVERPDGSNFTLKIRSTKLEDSAMYFCASRWDSFYNEQFFGPGTRLTVL.

The chain links TRBV19 to TRBJ1-1; tentative D call: TRBD1 (5 bases). V gave up 5 bases and J gave up 1 base, with 17 bases separating them. The CDR3 runs to 16 residues. In germline, CDR1 is LNHDA, CDR2 SQIVND (reference sequence). In nucleotides, the CDR3 is TGTGCCAGTAGTCGAAAGCCGCAGGGTCGGAACACTGAAGCTTTCTTT. Translated, it gives CASSRKPQGRNTEAFF.

V is TRBV7-9 and J is TRBJ1-5; D is unresolved. CDR3 length: 13 amino acids. V shed 0 bases and J shed 5 bases, with 5 bases lying between them. CDR1 SEHNR and CDR2 FQNEAQ come from the germline V gene (reference sequence). The CDR3 DNA follows: TGTGCCAGCAGCTTAGCTTCTTATCAGCCCCAGCATTTT. Protein product: CASSLASYQPQHF.

The V and J genes are TRBV10-3 and TRBJ2-2; 7 nucleotides line up with TRBD1. The CDR3 length is 14 residues. The germline CDR1 and CDR2 sequences are ENHRY and SYGVKD. V trimming: 10 bases; J trimming: 3 bases; junction bases outside the gene matches: 8. CDR3 nucleotides: TGTGCCAGAGGACAGGAAAGAGACACCGGGGAGCTGTTTTTT. Translating it yields CARGQERDTGELFF.

The CDR3 is CASSLSGGPLDTQYF. The DNA for the CDR3 is TGTGCCAGCAGCTTAAGCGGGGGGCCCTTAGATACGCAGTATTTT. The V call is TRBV7-6, the J call TRBJ2-3, with 9 positions matching TRBD2. J lost 5 bases, V lost 2 bases, and 5 bases had no gene match. The CDR3 length is 15 residues. Germline values: CDR1 SGHVS, CDR2 FNYEAQ.

This chain joins TRBV27 and TRBJ2-1; TRBD2 agrees at 8 bases. The ends lost 6 bases at V and 7 bases at J; junction bases unmatched: 8. CDR3 length: 14 amino acids. Per the germline V gene, CDR1 is MNHEY and CDR2 is SMNVEV (reference sequence). The DNA of the CDR3 is TGTGCCAGCAGGAGGACTAGCAGCACTAATGAGCAGTTCTTC. Translated, it gives CASRRTSSTNEQFF.

V gene TRBV7-3 combines with J gene TRBJ2-2; 11 nucleotides line up with TRBD2. The CDR3 has 16 residues. Germline V gene data show CDR1 as SGHTA and CDR2 as FQGTGA. J was trimmed by 3 bases and V by 5 bases; bases with no gene match: 5. The DNA for the CDR3 is TGTGCCAGCAGCCAAACTAGCGGGAGTTACACCGGGGAGCTGTTTTTT. This sequence encodes CASSQTSGSYTGELFF.

The rearrangement links TRBV29-1 to TRBJ2-2; 9 positions agree with TRBD2. The CDR3 is 15 residues long. The germline V gene has CDR1 SQVTM and CDR2 ANQGSEA. V was clipped by 4 bases and J by 6 bases; unmatched bases: 9. CDR3 nucleotide sequence: TGCAGCGTTGTGTTGGCGGGAGGGCCTCCCGGGGAGCTGTTTTTT. Its translation: CSVVLAGGPPGELFF.

The rearrangement uses TRBV29-1 and TRBJ2-5, with 10 bases lining up with TRBD2. Germline V lookup: CDR1 SQVTM, CDR2 ANQGSEA. Trimming cost V 7 bases and J 5 bases; bases outside gene matches: 13. The CDR3 runs to 15 residues. This chain's CDR3 is CSASSGLAGVETQYF. Here the CDR3 DNA reads TGCAGCGCCTCGTCCGGGCTAGCGGGAGTTGAGACCCAGTACTTC. The variable domain in full, completed from reference TRBV29-1 and TRBJ2-5, reads SAVISQKPSRDICQRGTSLTIQCQVDSQVTMMFWYRQQPGQSLTLIATANQGSEATYESGFVIDKFPISRPNLTFSTLTVSNMSPEDSSIYLCSASSGLAGVETQYFGPGTRLLVL.

With respect to this clone: Different DNA sequences within this sample yield the same CDR3. The V and J genes are TRBV18 and TRBJ2-5; D perhaps matches TRBD2 (5 bases). V was pared by 1 base and J by 4 bases, with 10 bases between. The CDR3 sequence is 14 residues long. Germline V gives CDR1 KGHSH, CDR2 LQKENI. In DNA, the CDR3 is TGTGCCAGCTCACCACGTGGGAGCGGAGAGACCCAGTACTTC. Translating gives CASSPRGSGETQYF.

This clone has more than one count but fewer than ten. The chain couples TRBV7-2 to TRBJ2-7; 9 nucleotides align to TRBD2. CDR3 length: 15 amino acids. V shed 2 bases, J shed 2 bases, and the junction held 4 bases outside the gene matches. CDR1 and CDR2 from the germline V gene are SGHTA and FQGNSA. The CDR3, as DNA: TGTGCCAGCAGCTTAAAAGCGGGAGGAACCTACGAGCAGTACTTC. Its translation is CASSLKAGGTYEQYF.

The chain uses TRBV7-3 and TRBJ2-1, with D tentatively TRBD1 (6 bases). V was pared by 2 bases and J by 0 bases, with 20 bases between. Germline values: CDR1 SGHTA, CDR2 FQGTGA. The CDR3 runs 19 residues. CDR3 sequence reads: CASSLVGLGASSSYNEQFF. CDR3 bases: TGTGCCAGCAGCTTAGTGGGGCTGGGGGCGAGTAGCTCCTACAATGAGCAGTTCTTC. The variable domain in full, completed from reference TRBV7-3 and TRBJ2-1, reads GAGVSQTPSNKVTEKGKYVELRCDPISGHTALYWYRQSLGQGPEFLIYFQGTGAADDSGLPNDRFFAVRPEGSVSTLKIQRTERGDSAVYLCASSLVGLGASSSYNEQFFGPGTRLTVL.

The chain links TRBV7-2 to TRBJ1-4; D is uncertain. This CDR3 contains 13 residues. V lost 8 bases and J 13 bases, leaving 20 bases between the germline ends. CDR1 and CDR2 from the germline V gene are SGHTA and FQGNSA. CDR3 nucleotides: TGTGCCAGCTCGCAAGCCGGAGAGAGGGCACTGTTTTTT. It is translated as CASSQAGERALFF.

V is TRBV5-6 and J is TRBJ2-3; the match to TRBD2 covers 7 bases. Per germline, CDR1 SGHDT and CDR2 YYEEEE. The junction had 1 base not matched to a gene; V was cut back by 2 bases and J by 4 bases. This CDR3 contains 13 residues. CDR3 sequence: CASSFSGADTQYF. The CDR3 nucleotides read TGTGCCAGCAGCTTCAGCGGGGCAGATACGCAGTATTTT.

The gene calls are TRBV11-2 and TRBJ2-2; maybe TRBD2 (7 bases). The V and J ends lost 1 base and 5 bases respectively, with 14 bases between them. The CDR3 has 16 amino acids. Germline-derived CDR1 and CDR2 are SGHAT and FQNNGV. CDR3 residues: CASSLVWGRGTGELFF. DNA for the CDR3: TGTGCCAGCAGCTTAGTTTGGGGGAGGGGGACCGGGGAGCTGTTTTTT.

V is TRBV21-1 and J is TRBJ1-2; the tabulated D call, TRBD1, remains unverified against the DNA. TRBV21-1 is assigned pseudogene status. This CDR3 comprises 17 residues. This CDR3 reads CASSKVGGRGLDYGYTF. Here the CDR3 DNA reads TGTGCCAGCAGCAAAGTTGGTGGCAGGGGATTGGACTATGGCTACACCTTC.

This chain joins TRBV6-5 and TRBJ2-7; a possible D gene is TRBD1 (6 bases). Trimming pared 8 bases from V and 2 bases from J, leaving 16 bases between. From germline, CDR1 is MNHEY and CDR2 SVGAGI. The CDR3 is 14 amino acids. CDR3 coding DNA: TGTGCCAGCGTACAACCCGACAGGCCCTACGAGCAGTACTTC. This sequence encodes CASVQPDRPYEQYF.

This chain uses TRBV27 with TRBJ2-7, with a weak D call TRBD1 (7 bases). This CDR3 has 16 residues. V lost 5 bases, J lost 6 bases, and 23 bases lay in between. Germline CDR1 reads MNHEY; CDR2 reads SMNVEV (reference sequence). DNA for the CDR3: TGTGCCAGCAGTCCATCGGGACAGCCCCAGCGGGTCGAGCAGTACTTC. Its protein product is CASSPSGQPQRVEQYF.

V is TRBV5-4 and J is TRBJ2-3; 10 bases are a match to TRBD2. Trimming cost V 4 bases and J 2 bases; bases outside gene matches: 7. CDR1 SGHNT and CDR2 YYREEE come from the germline V gene (reference sequence). CDR3 size: 16 residues. The CDR3 bases are TGTGCCAGCAGCCAGGAGCTAGCGGGAGACACAGATACGCAGTATTTT. The encoded protein is CASSQELAGDTDTQYF.

CDR3 DNA: TGTGCTAGTGGCCCTACGTGGACTAGCGGCTACAATGAGCAGTTCTTC. Its translation: CASGPTWTSGYNEQFF. The chain has TRBV12-5 and TRBJ2-1; TRBD2 agrees at 10 bases. Germline V gives CDR1 LGHNT, CDR2 FRNRAP. The CDR3 contains 16 residues. V lost 6 bases and J lost 3; bases outside the gene matches: 8.

This chain connects TRBV6-2 or TRBV6-3 to TRBJ2-3; D ambiguous. The CDR3 has 12 residues. Trimming stripped 5 bases from V and 2 bases from J, with 5 bases between. Germline V gives CDR1 MNHEY, CDR2 SVGEGT. The CDR3 region is CASSHPTDTQYF. CDR3 coding DNA: TGTGCCAGCAGTCATCCCACAGATACGCAGTATTTT.

The CDR3 region has the DNA TGTGCCAGCAGTTTCCTGGGGGGAGCGGGAGCCAACAATGAGCAGTTCTTC. As protein: CASSFLGGAGANNEQFF. The chain recombines TRBV27 with TRBJ2-1; 8 bases are shared with TRBD2. Germline CDR1 and CDR2: MNHEY and SMNVEV (reference sequence). The CDR3 length is 17 residues. The V segment lost 3 bases and the J segment 5 bases; nucleotides outside the gene matches: 12.

This chain connects TRBV19 to TRBJ2-7, with TRBD2 matching over 8 bases. The CDR3 totals 16 residues. The J segment lost 6 bases and the V segment lost 1 base, leaving 11 bases of the junction unmatched. Germline values: CDR1 LNHDA, CDR2 SQIVND (reference sequence). The CDR3 nucleotides read TGTGCCAGTAGTATAGGAGGTAGCGGGATGAGTAGCGAGCAGTACTTC. Protein: CASSIGGSGMSSEQYF.